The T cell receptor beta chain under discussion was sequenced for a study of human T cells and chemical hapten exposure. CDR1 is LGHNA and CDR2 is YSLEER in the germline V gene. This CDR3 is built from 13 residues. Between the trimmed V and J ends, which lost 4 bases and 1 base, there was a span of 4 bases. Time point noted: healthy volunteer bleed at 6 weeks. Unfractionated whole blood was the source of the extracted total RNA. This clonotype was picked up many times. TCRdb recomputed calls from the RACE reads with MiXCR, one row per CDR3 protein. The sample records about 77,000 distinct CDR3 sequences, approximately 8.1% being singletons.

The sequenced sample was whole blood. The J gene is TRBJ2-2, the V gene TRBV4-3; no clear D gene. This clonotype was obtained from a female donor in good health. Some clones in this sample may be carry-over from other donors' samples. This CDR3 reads CASSLGNTGELFF. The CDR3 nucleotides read TGCGCCAGCAGCCTAGGGAACACCGGGGAGCTGTTTTTT.